This T cell receptor (beta chain) was profiled in a study of T cell repertoires in cytomegalovirus infection (dated by TCRdb to the late 2010s). With respect to the entire study: Recently identified HLA-C-restricted CMV epitopes, whose presentation resists viral immunomodulation, were targeted by peptide stimulations together with well-studied HLA-B-restricted epitopes. Because public TCR beta signatures pointed to carriage of CMV infection together with the matching HLA type, the HLA type of each donor mattered for the analysis.

Note on this clonotype: The antigen this receptor binds is unknown. No base-level quality is on record; no much larger clone is a single base apart.

The sample's treatment or condition label, in plain terms: in vitro stimulation with specific CMV peptide epitopes to enrich CMV-specific T cells. Study-wide findings and limitations: Cumulative frequency of public TCR beta family members discriminated carriers of CMV infection plus the relevant HLA type in this cohort and an independent approximately 350-donor cohort. The ex vivo response was dominated by HLA-C-restricted CMV-specific TCR beta clonotypes, which also provided the single most frequent clonotype in two of eight donors.

Sequencing instrument: Illumina HiSeq 1500. TCRdb reanalyzed the raw reads on its own, using fastp at Q25 for trimming and MiXCR for clone calling, and kept in-frame beta chains. Duplicate CDR3 protein sequences are folded into a single record with the most common DNA and genes. Present in this sample are approximately 590,000 distinct CDR3 sequences, around 40% of which were seen just once. The top ten hold 48% of the sample. From V the trimming removes 5 bases and from J it removes 4 bases, while the gene matches leave 7 bases of the junction unaccounted for. The germline V gene sets CDR1 to MDHEN and CDR2 to SYDVKM. The CDR3 starts with the cysteine, ends with the phenylalanine, and has 15 residues. Here the CDR3 DNA is all that survives: 45 bases in frame from base 1.

The sequenced sample was cultured PBMCs, obtained from culture after CMV antigen stimulation. In this chain, TRBV28 is recombined with TRBJ2-7, with TRBD2 identical over 11 junction bases. This sequence was found in a human donor in good health (CMV status not recorded). Some clones in this sample may be carry-over from other donors' samples. The sequenced DNA: TGTGCCAGCAGTACTACTAGCGGGGGCGTGTACGAGCAGTACTTC. Its protein product is CASSTTSGGVYEQYF.